Below, 21 T cell receptor beta chains from the same sample are listed, as sequenced in a study of PD-1 blockade in classical Hodgkin lymphoma. Sequencing was performed with immunoSEQ multiplex PCR; in TCRdb, only in-frame clones are kept and a portion is missing. This table holds under 40,000 clones, about four fifths found once. Time point given: cycle 4 day 1 (C4D1), after five to seven weeks of nivolumab. All the patients suffered relapse after autologous stem cell transplantation, and brentuximab vedotin exposure differed. Here the sequenced sample was peripheral blood mononuclear cells (PBMCs), taken before the fourth cycle of nivolumab. Source of these receptors: a human donor with classical Hodgkin lymphoma.

The rearrangement links TRBV19 to TRBJ1-1; 7 bases align to TRBD1. Looked up from germline, CDR1 is LNHDA and CDR2 is SQIVND (reference sequence). V shed 10 bases, J shed 5 bases, and the junction held 7 bases outside the gene matches. This CDR3 spans 12 amino acids. CDR3: CATQTGLTEAFF. CDR3 sequence (DNA): TGTGCCACCCAGACAGGGTTGACTGAAGCTTTCTTT.

The chain carries TRBV11-1 and TRBJ2-5, with 12 nucleotides matching TRBD2. J was trimmed by 3 bases and V by 6 bases; bases with no gene match: 5. Germline CDR1 and CDR2: SGHAT and FQDESV (reference sequence). The CDR3 covers 15 residues. This CDR3 is CASSERLAGEETQYF. CDR3 coding DNA: TGTGCCAGCAGTGAGCGACTAGCGGGAGAAGAGACCCAGTACTTC.

As regards this clone: Sequence at one end of the junction differs from germline and may be a read error. This sequence joins TRBV4-1 and TRBJ2-3, with 11 bases aligning to TRBD2. Germline V gene data show CDR1 as MGHRA and CDR2 as YSYEKL. The CDR3 contains 18 residues. The CDR3 region has the DNA TGCGCCAGCGGCCAAGATGGGATAGCGGGAGGGCCGGCAGATACGCAGTATTTT. This gives the protein CASGQDGIAGGPADTQYF.

The chain couples TRBV7-3 to TRBJ2-7; no definite D call. Trimming took 1 base from V and 0 from J, leaving 4 bases between them. The CDR3 has 13 amino acids. In germline, CDR1 is SGHTA, CDR2 FQGTGA. CDR3 DNA: TGTGCCAGCAGCTTAAAGGGCTCCTACGAGCAGTACTTC. Protein: CASSLKGSYEQYF. Filled out from reference TRBV7-3 and TRBJ2-7, the complete variable domain reads GAGVSQTPSNKVTEKGKYVELRCDPISGHTALYWYRQSLGQGPEFLIYFQGTGAADDSGLPNDRFFAVRPEGSVSTLKIQRTERGDSAVYLCASSLKGSYEQYFGPGTRLTVT.

This clone was seen a handful of times. This CDR3 is CASLGQANTEAFF. The CDR3 DNA reads as TGTGCCTCACTCGGACAGGCGAACACTGAAGCTTTCTTT. The chain couples TRBV28 to TRBJ1-1; 7 bases align to TRBD1. Germline loops: CDR1 MDHEN, CDR2 SYDVKM. V lost 11 bases to trimming and J lost 1 base; unmatched junction nucleotides: 7. The CDR3 has 13 residues.

V usage is TRBV19 and J usage is TRBJ1-2; D is uncertain. The V gene's germline CDR1 is LNHDA and CDR2 SQIVND (reference sequence). The CDR3 is made up of 13 amino acids. With 2 bases removed from V and 1 base from J, the gap between germline ends came to 5 bases. The CDR3 nucleotides are TGTGCCAGTAGTATAAAGATTAACTATGGCTACACCTTC. It specifies CASSIKINYGYTF.

The chain carries TRBV2 and TRBJ2-3, with D possibly TRBD2 on 6 matching bases. CDR3 size: 15 residues. Germline V gene data show CDR1 as SNHLY and CDR2 as FYNNEI. The V and J ends lost 6 bases and 6 bases respectively, with 19 bases between them. CDR3 amino acids: CASSGGLADTDTQYF. As DNA, the CDR3 is TGTGCCAGCAGCGGGGGACTGGCAGATACCGATACGCAGTATTTT. Full variable domain (rest looked up from reference TRBV2 and TRBJ2-3): EPEVTQTPSHQVTQMGQEVILRCVPISNHLYFYWYRQILGQKVEFLVSFYNNEISEKSEIFDDQFSVERPDGSNFTLKIRSTKLEDSAMYFCASSGGLADTDTQYFGPGTRLTVL.

The CDR3 here is CASAGGWDTGELFF. In nucleotides, the CDR3 is TGTGCCAGCGCTGGGGGTTGGGACACCGGGGAGCTGTTTTTT. The chain combines TRBV7-9 with TRBJ2-2; the D call may be TRBD1 or TRBD2 (5 bases each). The V end lost 8 bases, the J end lost 3 bases, and 13 bases lay between the germline ends. Germline loops: CDR1 SEHNR, CDR2 FQNEAQ (reference sequence). The CDR3 length is 14 residues.

CDR3 coding DNA: TGTGCCAGCAGCGAAGGGGGGGCCACTGAAGCTTTCTTT. Translated: CASSEGGATEAFF. V is TRBV5-4 and J is TRBJ1-1; tentatively, D is TRBD1 (6 bases). From germline, CDR1 is SGHNT and CDR2 YYREEE (reference sequence). This CDR3 spans 13 amino acids. Trimming took off 4 bases at V and 4 bases at J, with 11 bases between the two ends.

The chain is built from TRBV6-1 and TRBJ2-7, with 8 bases fitting TRBD1. Germline V gives CDR1 MNHNS, CDR2 SASEGT. J lost 4 bases, V lost 4 bases, and 6 bases had no gene match. The CDR3 runs to 14 residues. The CDR3 DNA reads as TGTGCCAGCAGTGCGACAGGGGCCCGATACGAGCAGTACGTC. It specifies CASSATGARYEQYV.

This clone was observed a single time. As DNA, the CDR3 is TGTGCCTGGGGTAACAGGGGGAAGGCTGGTCAGCCCCAGCATTTT. It is translated as CAWGNRGKAGQPQHF. The V call is TRBV30, the J call TRBJ1-5; 8 nucleotides line up with TRBD1. The CDR3 runs to 15 residues. Unmatched junction bases numbered 12, after V lost 5 bases and J lost 6 bases. Per the germline V gene, CDR1 is GTSNPN and CDR2 is SVGIG (reference sequence).

For the CDR3, the DNA is TGTGCCAGCAGCCCTGAGGGGGGCGCCTACAATGAGCAGTTCTTC. It encodes CASSPEGGAYNEQFF. V is TRBV7-9 and J is TRBJ2-1; either TRBD1 or TRBD2 may fit D (6 bases each). The CDR3 totals 15 residues. V gave up 5 bases and J gave up 2 bases, with 13 bases separating them. The germline gives CDR1 SEHNR, CDR2 FQNEAQ (reference sequence). The entire variable domain, with the rest obtained from reference TRBV7-9 and TRBJ2-1, is as follows: DTGVSQNPRHKITKRGQNVTFRCDPISEHNRLYWYRQTLGQGPEFLTYFQNEAQLEKSRLLSDRFSAERPKGSFSTLEIQRTEQGDSAMYLCASSPEGGAYNEQFFGPGTRLTVL.

The rearrangement uses TRBV28 and TRBJ1-5; D unresolved. The germline gives CDR1 MDHEN, CDR2 SYDVKM. The CDR3 sequence is 16 residues long. Trimming shortened V by 1 base and J by 1 base, and 11 bases separated the two germline ends. The CDR3 DNA reads TGTGCCAGCAGTTTATATCGCACGAGGAGCAATCAGCCCCAGCATTTT. Its protein is CASSLYRTRSNQPQHF.

The count of this clone is one. CDR3 region: CASSQRSILNEQYF. The CDR3, as DNA: TGTGCCAGCAGCCAGCGGTCCATTCTCAACGAGCAGTACTTC. The gene calls are TRBV5-4 and TRBJ2-7; D might be TRBD2 (5 bases). The V end lost 4 bases, the J end lost 5 bases, and 16 bases lay between the germline ends. CDR1 and CDR2 (germline): SGHNT, YYREEE (reference sequence). The CDR3 runs to 14 residues.

This clone showed up just once. V is TRBV7-6 and J is TRBJ2-1; D is perhaps TRBD1 (5 bases). Per germline, CDR1 SGHVS and CDR2 FNYEAQ. Trimming shortened V by 4 bases and J by 0 bases, and 22 bases separated the two germline ends. This CDR3 has 19 amino acids. The CDR3 nucleotides are TGTGCCAGCAGCTCCTCCAGGGCGGTAGCCACAAGCTCCTACAATGAGCAGTTCTTC. As protein: CASSSSRAVATSSYNEQFF.

Remarks on this clone: The same CDR3 is also encoded by other DNA sequences in this sample. This chain uses TRBV10-3 with TRBJ1-2; D is possibly TRBD1 (6 bases). The CDR3 consists of 12 residues. Trimming pared 6 bases from V and 3 bases from J, leaving 8 bases between. Germline CDR1 and CDR2: ENHRY and SYGVKD. The CDR3 nucleotides read TGTGCCATCAGGGAGGGGGACTATGGCTACACCTTC. This codes for CAIREGDYGYTF.

The V gene is TRBV6-1, the J gene TRBJ1-1; no clear D gene. This CDR3 has 14 amino acids. CDR1 is MNHNS and CDR2 is SASEGT in the germline V gene. The ends were cut back, 1 base at V and 4 bases at J, with 10 bases in the middle. CDR3 protein: CASSEGITGTEAFF. The CDR3 nucleotides are TGTGCCAGCAGTGAAGGTATCACCGGCACTGAAGCTTTCTTT.

The DNA for the CDR3 is TGTGCCAGCACCACCGGGGGTGGGGGAAGTAAACTGTTTTTT. Its translation is CASTTGGGGSKLFF. The V gene is TRBV5-6, the J gene TRBJ1-4; possible D gene TRBD1, 5 bases. Germline lookup yields CDR1 SGHDT and CDR2 YYEEEE. This CDR3 spans 14 amino acids. V was trimmed by 6 bases and J by 11 bases, leaving 20 bases between them. Based on the CDR3 plus reference TRBV5-6 and TRBJ1-4, the full variable domain is DAGVTQSPTHLIKTRGQQVTLRCSPKSGHDTVSWYQQALGQGPQFIFQYYEEEERQRGNFPDRFSGHQFPNYSSELNVNALLLGDSALYLCASTTGGGGSKLFFGSGTQLSVL.

The V and J genes are TRBV13 and TRBJ1-4, with D uncertain. The CDR3 is 15 amino acids. The V end lost 0 bases, the J end lost 0 bases, and 5 bases lay between the germline ends. CDR1 and CDR2 from the germline V gene are PRHDT and FYEKMQ (reference sequence). The DNA of the CDR3 is TGTGCCAGCAGCTTAGGCCCCACAACTAATGAAAAACTGTTTTTT. Its translation: CASSLGPTTNEKLFF.

This clone was seen a few times. The V gene is TRBV6-4, the J gene TRBJ2-2, with 11 bases lining up with TRBD2. Germline V lookup: CDR1 MRHNA, CDR2 SNTAGT. The J segment lost 4 bases and the V segment lost 0 bases, leaving 1 base of the junction unmatched. The CDR3 runs to 16 residues. The CDR3 DNA is TGTGCCAGCAGTGACTCTAGCGGGGGGGCCACCGGGGAGCTGTTTTTT. Protein sequence: CASSDSSGGATGELFF.

This clone was observed a handful of times. This chain joins TRBV19 and TRBJ2-1; 10 nucleotides agree with TRBD2. This CDR3 spans 17 amino acids. The trim removed 3 bases at V and 3 bases at J, leaving 8 bases unmatched. CDR1 LNHDA and CDR2 SQIVND come from the germline V gene (reference sequence). This CDR3 reads CASSITSGRAVYNEQFF. The CDR3 DNA reads TGTGCCAGTAGTATTACGAGCGGGAGGGCCGTCTACAATGAGCAGTTCTTC.